Detailed here is one TCR beta chain. This clonotype was found many times. It lacks a known antigen. No base quality information exists; no much larger clone differs at one position. The reads were generated on an Illumina HiSeq 2500. First-strand cDNA was synthesized using Superscript III and a set of TRAV- and TRBV-specific primers, so that both TCRalpha and TCRbeta chains were covered. TCRs were amplified with Phusion for around 18 PCR cycles using a constant-region primer together with the adapter attached to the V primers. The MessageAmp II aRNA Amplification Kit was used to amplify the isolated mRNA, with in vitro transcription run for approximately 15 hours at 37 degrees C. The Dynabeads mRNA DIRECT Purification Kit was used to isolate the mRNA for TCR sequencing. Indexed Illumina adapters were added in a second roughly 26-cycle Phusion PCR, and the resulting products were purified with AMPure XP beads. On the study's bioinformatics: Using custom Perl scripts, TCR sequences that encoded the same protein were pooled, out-of-frame sequences were dropped, and the abundance of each clonotype was calculated. TCR sequences supported by only a single read were excluded from analysis. Repertoire metrics included Shannon entropy, Gini index, clonality, richness, and frequency of TCRs shared between repertoires. TCRdb redid the processing of the public reads, applying fastp at Q25 and MiXCR, and retained in-frame beta chains. Entries are consolidated by CDR3 protein sequence, retaining the most common genes and DNA. Clone size and V and J calls follow TCRdb, not the original study. This sample comprises tens of thousands of distinct CDR3 sequences, 20% to 25% of them detected only once. 9.5% to 15% of the sample belongs to the ten largest clones.

The time point label, as the study defines it: after trial treatment. The treatment or condition label here, explained by the study, means: LDRT plus nivolumab, ipilimumab, low-dose cyclophosphamide and aspirin (RACIN trial). Donors were enrolled in RACIN, a single-arm phase I dose-escalation trial in which nivolumab, ipilimumab, aspirin, low-dose cyclophosphamide and low-dose radiotherapy were combined. Patients with advanced, TIL-negative solid tumors were considered eligible. For CDR1 and CDR2, the germline V gene lists SNHLY and FYNNEI. Including the terminal cysteine and phenylalanine, the CDR3 comprises 15 residues. Only the CDR3 DNA stays, 45 bases, in frame from base 1. Trimming takes 7 bases off V and 5 bases off J; junction bases not matched to a gene: 7. The data were taken from a study of low-dose radiotherapy and immunotherapy resistance in tumors (dated by TCRdb to between 2021 and 2024). About the study as a whole: Cohort 1 received 0.5 Gy per fraction every 2 weeks, with a prescribed total PTV dose of 6.5 Gy. Randomization of trial participants into treatment groups was not performed. The translational analysis covered eight patients: three from the first dose cohort and the first five from the second dose cohort. Cyclophosphamide 200 mg/m2 was given intravenously every two weeks, one day before each radiation and immunotherapy administration. Patients were given nivolumab as a 240 mg flat dose every two weeks and ipilimumab at 1 mg/kg every six weeks, with both drugs delivered intravenously. In Cohort 2, 1 Gy per fraction was delivered every two weeks, for a total of 13 Gy over 26 weeks. Aspirin 300 mg was taken orally once daily by patients for four cycles, starting on cycle 1 day 1.

The source of this sequence is a female donor with ovarian cancer. The sequence is built from TRBV2 and TRBJ2-5, and 13 junction bases match TRBD2. This material consisted of PBMCs, taken after low-dose radiotherapy plus immunotherapy. CDR3 loop: CASKRTSGGRETQYF. The nucleotide sequence is TGTGCCAGCAAAAGGACTAGCGGGGGAAGGGAGACCCAGTACTTC. The reference TRBV2 and TRBJ2-5 proteins fill in what lies around the CDR3, so the full variable domain reads EPEVTQTPSHQVTQMGQEVILRCVPISNHLYFYWYRQILGQKVEFLVSFYNNEISEKSEIFDDQFSVERPDGSNFTLKIRSTKLEDSAMYFCASKRTSGGRETQYFGPGTRLLVL.